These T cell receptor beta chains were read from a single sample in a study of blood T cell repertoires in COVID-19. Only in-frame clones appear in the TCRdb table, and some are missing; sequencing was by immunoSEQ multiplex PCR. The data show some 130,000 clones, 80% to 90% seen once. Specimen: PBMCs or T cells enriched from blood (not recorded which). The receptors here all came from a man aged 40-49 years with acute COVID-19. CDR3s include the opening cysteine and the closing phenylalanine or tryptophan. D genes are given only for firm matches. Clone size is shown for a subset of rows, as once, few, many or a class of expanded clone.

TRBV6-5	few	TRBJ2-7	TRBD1	TGTGCCAGCAGTACCGGGACAGAGATTTACGAGCAGTACTTC	CASSTGTEIYEQYF
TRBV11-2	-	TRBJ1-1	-	TGTGCCAGCAGCTTAACAGAGAGCACTGAAGCTTTCTTT	CASSLTESTEAFF
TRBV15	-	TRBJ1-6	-	TGTGCCACCAGCAGAGGGGACATTTCTAATTCACCCCTCCACTTT	CATSRGDISNSPLHF
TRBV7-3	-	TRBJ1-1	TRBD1	TGTGCCAGCAGTTGGACAGGGAACACTGAAGCTTTCTTT	CASSWTGNTEAFF
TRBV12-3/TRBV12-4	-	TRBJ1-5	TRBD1	TGTGCCAGCAGTTCCCCAGGGGGGCACCAGCATTTT	CASSSPGGHQHF
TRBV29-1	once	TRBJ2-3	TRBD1	TGCAGCGTTCTTAGGGACAGGGGAACAGATACGCAGTATTTT	CSVLRDRGTDTQYF
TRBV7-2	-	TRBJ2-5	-	TGTGCCAGCAGCTTTCCAAACCAAGAGACCCAGTACTTC	CASSFPNQETQYF
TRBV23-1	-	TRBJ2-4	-	TGCGCCAGCAGTCAATCTAGGAGGGTGAAAAACATTCAGTACTTC	CASSQSRRVKNIQYF
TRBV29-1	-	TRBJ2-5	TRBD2	TGCAGCGCCCGTAAACTAGCGGGGGGGGAGACCCAGTACTTC	CSARKLAGGETQYF
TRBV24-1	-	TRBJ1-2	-	TGTGCCACCCTAGGGGGTTGGTATGGCTACACCTTC	CATLGGWYGYTF
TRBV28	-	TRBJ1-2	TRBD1	TGTGCCAGCACTTTACCCCACAGGGGATATGGCTACACCTTC	CASTLPHRGYGYTF
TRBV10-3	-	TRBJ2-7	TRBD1	TGTGCCATCAGTGAGTCGGGGACAGGGGGCTACGAGCAGTACTTC	CAISESGTGGYEQYF
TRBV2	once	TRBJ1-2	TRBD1	TGTGCCAGCATACCGGGACAGGGCTATGGCTACACCTTC	CASIPGQGYGYTF
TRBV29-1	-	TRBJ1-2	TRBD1	TGCAGCGTCCTATCGGGACAGGGAGGTGGCTACACCTTC	CSVLSGQGGGYTF
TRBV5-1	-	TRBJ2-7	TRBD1	TGCGCCAGCAGCCAATACAGGGGGCAATCCGAGCAGTACTTC	CASSQYRGQSEQYF
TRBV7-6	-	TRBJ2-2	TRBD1	TGTGCCAGCAGCTTAAGACAGGGGGCCGGGGAGCTGTTTTTT	CASSLRQGAGELFF
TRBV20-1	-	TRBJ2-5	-	TGCAGTGCTAGTGGACAGACAGAGACCCAGTACTTC	CSASGQTETQYF
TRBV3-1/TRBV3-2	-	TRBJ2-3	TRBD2	TGTGCCAGCAGCCAAGCTCCGGGACTAGGGACAGATACGCAGTATTTT	CASSQAPGLGTDTQYF
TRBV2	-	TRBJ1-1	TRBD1	TGTGCCAGCAAGATGACAGGGGTCCCCAACACTGAAGCTTTCTTT	CASKMTGVPNTEAFF
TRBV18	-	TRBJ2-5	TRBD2	TGTGCCAGCTCCTGGACTAGCGGGGGGGAAGAGACCCAGTACTTC	CASSWTSGGEETQYF
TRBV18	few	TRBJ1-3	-	TGTGCCAGCTCACCAGACACCTCTGGAAACACCATATATTTT	CASSPDTSGNTIYF
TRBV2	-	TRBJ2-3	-	TGTGCCAGCAGTGCTAGCACAGATACGCAGTATTTT	CASSASTDTQYF
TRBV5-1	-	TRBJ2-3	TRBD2	TGCGCCAGCAGCTGGCCGGGCCCGGTAGCGGGGACAGATACGCAGTATTTT	CASSWPGPVAGTDTQYF
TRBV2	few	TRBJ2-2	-	TGTGCCAGCAGTGGGGCGGGGACCGGGGAGCTGTTTTTT	CASSGAGTGELFF
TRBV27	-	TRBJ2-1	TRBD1	TGTGCCAGCAGTTTAGAGGGGGCGTCCTACAATGAGCAGTTCTTC	CASSLEGASYNEQFF
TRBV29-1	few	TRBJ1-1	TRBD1	TGCAGCGTGGATAGACAGGGGTGGGGCACTGAAGCTTTCTTT	CSVDRQGWGTEAFF
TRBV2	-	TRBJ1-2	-	TGTGCCAGCAGTGTATGGGGGCAGGGGGGCTACACCTTC	CASSVWGQGGYTF
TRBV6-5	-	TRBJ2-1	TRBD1	TGTGCCAGCAGTATCCGGGACAGGGGCTACAATGAGCAGTTCTTC	CASSIRDRGYNEQFF
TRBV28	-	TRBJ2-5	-	TGTGCCAGCAGGGACTTCGGCGGGGAGACCCAGTACTTC	CASRDFGGETQYF
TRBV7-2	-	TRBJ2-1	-	TGTGCCAGCAAGCGGCAGAGCTCCTACAATGAGCAGTTCTTC	CASKRQSSYNEQFF
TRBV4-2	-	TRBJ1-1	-	TGTGCCAGCAGCCAGGGGACTTTGGGCACTGAAGCTTTCTTT	CASSQGTLGTEAFF
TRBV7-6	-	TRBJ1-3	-	TGTGCCAGCAGCTCTCGACTGGACTCTGGAAACACCATATATTTT	CASSSRLDSGNTIYF
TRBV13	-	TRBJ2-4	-	TGTGCCAGCAGCTTAGACGTGGCGCGGGGTAAGGAAAACATTCAGTACTTC	CASSLDVARGKENIQYF
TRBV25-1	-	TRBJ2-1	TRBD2	TGTGCCAGCAGTGAATGGTCTAGCGGGCCCAATGAGCAGTTCTTC	CASSEWSSGPNEQFF
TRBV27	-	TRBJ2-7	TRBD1	TGTGCCAGCAGTTTAGTCCAGGGGGTAGGCTACGAGCAGTACTTC	CASSLVQGVGYEQYF
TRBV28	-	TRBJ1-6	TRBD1	TGTGCCAGCAGTTCAGGGACAGGGGGCCGATCACCCCTCCACTTT	CASSSGTGGRSPLHF
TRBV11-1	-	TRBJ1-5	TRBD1	TGTGCCAGCAGCGGGGGGACAGGGGTCAATCAGCCCCAGCATTTT	CASSGGTGVNQPQHF
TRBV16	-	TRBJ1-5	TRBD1	TGTGCCAGCAGCCCAGACAGGGTCATAGGCAATCAGCCCCAGCATTTT	CASSPDRVIGNQPQHF
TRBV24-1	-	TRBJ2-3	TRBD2	TGTGCCACCAGTGTAACGCCCAGCGGGGGAGATACAGATACGCAGTATTTT	CATSVTPSGGDTDTQYF
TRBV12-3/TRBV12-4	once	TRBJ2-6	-	TGTGCCAGCAGCTCGAGAGCCAACGTCCTGACTTTC	CASSSRANVLTF
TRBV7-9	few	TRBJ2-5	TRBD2	TGTGCCAGCAGCCCCACTAGCGGGAGGATGGAGACCCAGTACTTC	CASSPTSGRMETQYF